This note documents a single T cell receptor beta chain sequence. What it binds is unknown. This specimen belongs to a study of a mutant IDH1 vaccine in newly diagnosed glioma. Study at large: Beginning 4-6 weeks after radiotherapy alone, or with temozolomide cycles, vaccination took place. Patients previously underwent radiotherapy, temozolomide, or both, and most underwent both.

Study observations and caveats: A vaccine-induced immune response developed in roughly 95% of the patients.

Time point: week 11, during vaccination. Topical imiquimod accompanied each vaccine dose, which consisted of 300 ug of mutant IDH1 20-mer peptide. Assay used: immunoSEQ multiplex PCR; TCRdb lists only in-frame clones, some missing. The repertoire consists of 110,000 or so clones, with about nine tenths occurring once and the leading ten covering 0.5% to 0.65%. The V segment lost 2 bases and the J segment 4 bases; nucleotides outside the gene matches: 3. Germline V lookup: CDR1 MNHNS, CDR2 SASEGT. The CDR3 extends over 14 amino acids. The input for sequencing was PBMCs, taken from a glioma patient whose treatment included an IDH1 peptide vaccine. This receptor was identified in a woman aged 45-65 years with glioma. V usage is TRBV6-1 and J usage is TRBJ2-3; 7 bases match TRBD1. Here the CDR3 reads CASSERGLSDTQYF. CDR3 bases: TGTGCCAGCAGTGAAAGGGGGCTTTCAGATACGCAGTATTTT.